Following are 23 T cell receptor beta chains from one sample sequenced in a study of technical replicates of blood from several donors. Method: immunoSEQ multiplex PCR; TCRdb's copy keeps in-frame clones and lacks some. Counted here are about 94,000 clones, around 96% occurring once; the ten biggest clones make up around 0.21%. Material for sequencing was T cells isolated from PBMCs. The receptors were sampled from a human donor in good health.

This chain joins TRBV5-4 and TRBJ2-2; 11 nucleotides line up with TRBD2. The CDR3 is made up of 16 amino acids. The germline V gene encodes CDR1 SGHNT and CDR2 YYREEE (reference sequence). The trim removed 5 bases at V and 3 bases at J, leaving 6 bases unmatched. CDR3 in amino acids: CASRPGTSGHTGELFF. CDR3 DNA: TGTGCCAGCAGACCAGGGACTAGCGGCCACACCGGGGAGCTGTTTTTT.

The table lists this clone with a count of one. Here the CDR3 DNA reads TGTGCCAGCAGCTTGGATTGGGGGGGTAATATGTGGCAGTTCTTC. This encodes CASSLDWGGNMWQFF. The chain carries TRBV5-6 and TRBJ2-1; 7 bases align to TRBD2. Germline CDR1 SGHDT, CDR2 YYEEEE. This CDR3 comprises 15 residues. V lost 0 bases, J lost 12 bases, and 12 bases stayed unmatched.

This chain joins TRBV7-9 and TRBJ1-1, with 7 bases lining up with TRBD1. V gave up 1 base and J gave up 9 bases; unmatched junction bases: 5. Germline V lookup: CDR1 SEHNR, CDR2 FQNEAQ (reference sequence). The CDR3 length is 13 residues. CDR3 protein: CASSLGGGPKAFF. The CDR3 DNA reads TGTGCCAGCAGCTTAGGAGGGGGCCCCAAAGCTTTCTTT.

This chain connects TRBV30 to TRBJ1-5; D is possibly TRBD1 (5 bases). V lost 2 bases to trimming and J lost 5 bases, with 10 bases between them. Looked up from germline, CDR1 is GTSNPN and CDR2 is SVGIG (reference sequence). The CDR3 contains 13 residues. This CDR3 is CAWSYTGDQPQHF. The CDR3 coding sequence is TGTGCCTGGAGTTACACGGGGGATCAGCCCCAGCATTTT.

This clone has only one observation. V is TRBV19 and J is TRBJ1-2; D is perhaps TRBD1 (5 bases). V lost 4 bases, J lost 4 bases, and 19 bases lay in between. This CDR3 contains 16 residues. Germline CDR1 is LNHDA and CDR2 is SQIVND (reference sequence). CDR3 region: CASSTTWGDLVYGYTF. The CDR3 DNA reads as TGTGCCAGTAGTACAACCTGGGGGGATTTGGTCTATGGCTACACCTTC.

The rearrangement links TRBV7-8 to TRBJ2-7; D remains unclear. The V gene lost 2 bases and the J gene lost 3 bases, with 5 bases spanning the gap. Germline-derived CDR1 and CDR2 are SGHVS and FQNEAQ. The length of the CDR3 is 12 residues. The CDR3 here is CASSLFGYEQYF. CDR3 sequence (DNA): TGTGCCAGCAGCTTATTCGGCTACGAGCAGTACTTC.

The chain is built from TRBV6-1 and TRBJ2-7; TRBD2 matches 7 bases. Germline lookup yields CDR1 MNHNS and CDR2 SASEGT. The J segment lost 4 bases and the V segment lost 6 bases, leaving 3 bases of the junction unmatched. CDR3 length equals 12 residues. The CDR3 loop is CASSRREYEQYF. The CDR3 DNA reads as TGTGCCAGCAGCCGGCGGGAGTACGAGCAGTACTTC.

This clone has only one observation. The J gene is TRBJ2-7, the V gene TRBV19; 7 bases map to TRBD1. V lost 6 bases to trimming and J lost 4 bases; unmatched junction nucleotides: 0. Germline V gene data show CDR1 as LNHDA and CDR2 as SQIVND (reference sequence). The CDR3 consists of 11 residues. In DNA form, the CDR3 reads TGTGCCAGTAGACAGGGGTACGAGCAGTACTTC. Translation gives CASRQGYEQYF. The full variable domain, completed using reference TRBV19 and TRBJ2-7, is DGGITQSPKYLFRKEGQNVTLSCEQNLNHDAMYWYRQDPGQGLRLIYYSQIVNDFQKGDIAEGYSVSREKKESFPLTVTSAQKNPTAFYLCASRQGYEQYFGPGTRLTVT.

The chain combines TRBV18 with TRBJ1-3, with TRBD1 as a possible D gene (6 bases). The CDR3 is made up of 16 amino acids. CDR1 is KGHSH, CDR2 LQKENI, per germline. V lost 8 bases, J lost 4 bases, and 21 bases lay in between. The CDR3 DNA follows: TGTGCCAGCCGCCTGGGCGGCGACAGGATCGGAAACACCATATATTTT. It specifies CASRLGGDRIGNTIYF. Together with reference TRBV18 and TRBJ1-3, the CDR3 gives the full variable domain: NAGVMQNPRHLVRRRGQEARLRCSPMKGHSHVYWYRQLPEEGLKFMVYLQKENIIDESGMPKERFSAEFPKEGPSILRIQQVVRGDSAAYFCASRLGGDRIGNTIYFGEGSWLTVV.

This chain joins TRBV5-6 and TRBJ2-3; D gene ambiguous. This CDR3 region has 14 residues. Per germline, CDR1 SGHDT and CDR2 YYEEEE. Trimming shortened V by 6 bases and J by 1 base, and 12 bases separated the two germline ends. Here the CDR3 reads CASKKQRGTDTQYF. The CDR3 DNA reads as TGTGCCAGCAAGAAACAGAGAGGCACAGATACGCAGTATTTT.

The J gene is TRBJ2-5, the V gene TRBV4-2; the D is unclear. The germline V gene has CDR1 LGHNA and CDR2 YNFKEQ. The CDR3 totals 14 residues. The ends were cut back, 0 bases at V and 4 bases at J, with 9 bases in the middle. The CDR3: CASSQEGVGETQYF. CDR3 nucleotide sequence: TGTGCCAGCAGCCAAGAGGGCGTCGGAGAGACCCAGTACTTC.

The chain links TRBV19 to TRBJ2-1; 9 positions agree with TRBD2. Losses at the gene ends were 7 bases for V and 2 bases for J; bases not matched to a gene: 12. The CDR3 consists of 17 residues. Germline V gives CDR1 LNHDA, CDR2 SQIVND (reference sequence). CDR3 region: CASTPIGREGAYNEQFF. In DNA, the CDR3 is TGTGCCAGTACCCCCATCGGGCGGGAGGGGGCCTACAATGAGCAGTTCTTC.

The V call is TRBV6-4, the J call TRBJ2-1, with 7 bases identical to TRBD2. V shed 6 bases, J shed 8 bases, and the junction held 13 bases outside the gene matches. CDR1 MRHNA and CDR2 SNTAGT come from the germline V gene. CDR3 length: 15 amino acids. This CDR3 reads CASSPEVAGWYEQFF. The CDR3 coding sequence is TGTGCCAGCAGCCCGGAGGTAGCGGGTTGGTATGAGCAGTTCTTC.

The count of this clone is one. The genes are TRBV28 and TRBJ1-5, with TRBD1 matching over 12 bases. Germline V gene sequence: CDR1 MDHEN, CDR2 SYDVKM. V lost 4 bases to trimming and J lost 6 bases; unmatched junction nucleotides: 4. The CDR3 covers 15 residues. The CDR3 DNA reads TGTGCCAGCAGTTCCCCGGGACAGGGGGCTCAGCCCCAGCATTTT. Protein product: CASSSPGQGAQPQHF.

The chain uses TRBV10-3 and TRBJ2-3; 11 bases align to TRBD2. V was pared by 11 bases and J by 2 bases, with 6 bases of the junction left unmatched. The germline V gene encodes CDR1 ENHRY and CDR2 SYGVKD. The CDR3 consists of 14 residues. In DNA form, the CDR3 reads TGTGCCTCACTAGCGGGAGCTAACACAGATACGCAGTATTTT. This translates into CASLAGANTDTQYF.

J is TRBJ2-1 and V is TRBV12-5; 7 nucleotides line up with TRBD2. CDR1 and CDR2 from the germline V gene are LGHNT and FRNRAP. This CDR3 comprises 16 residues. V was clipped by 0 bases and J by 10 bases; unmatched bases: 12. CDR3 coding DNA: TGTGCTAGTGGTTTGGTAGTTAGTGGGAGGGCTGGGGAGCAGTTCTTC. Its protein is CASGLVVSGRAGEQFF.

The rearrangement links TRBV5-1 to TRBJ2-1; 13 bases map to TRBD2. J gave up 0 bases and V 2 bases, and 17 bases lay outside the gene matches. The CDR3 contains 22 residues. CDR1 and CDR2 from the germline V gene are SGHRS and YFSETQ. The CDR3 protein is CASSFPSSAGTSGMSSYNEQFF. The CDR3 bases are TGCGCCAGCAGCTTTCCCTCAAGTGCCGGGACTAGCGGGATGAGCTCCTACAATGAGCAGTTCTTC.

The rearrangement links TRBV11-2 to TRBJ2-1; 7 bases align to TRBD2. The J segment lost 7 bases and the V segment lost 2 bases, leaving 8 bases of the junction unmatched. The CDR3 runs 15 residues. Per the germline V gene, CDR1 is SGHAT and CDR2 is FQNNGV. The CDR3 region is CASSLPGGSRNEQFF. For the CDR3, the DNA is TGTGCCAGCAGCTTACCGGGAGGTAGTCGTAATGAGCAGTTCTTC.

The V and J genes are TRBV27 and TRBJ1-5; maybe TRBD1 (5 bases). Germline V CDR1 and CDR2: MNHEY, SMNVEV (reference sequence). This CDR3 spans 13 amino acids. V dropped 4 bases and J dropped 2 bases, with 6 bases sitting between them. DNA of the CDR3: TGTGCCAGCAGTTCGGGGGGCAATCAGCCCCAGCATTTT. Translating it yields CASSSGGNQPQHF.

This chain links TRBV10-2 with TRBJ2-1, with 9 positions matching TRBD2. Germline V lookup: CDR1 WSHSY, CDR2 SAAADI. The CDR3 is 15 amino acids. V dropped 0 bases and J dropped 9; count of bases not matched to a gene: 6. CDR3 sequence (DNA): TGCGCCAGCAGTGAGTCGACCCTAGCGGGACGTGAGCAGTTCTTC. Protein product: CASSESTLAGREQFF.

Only one count was recorded for this clone. The genes are TRBV28 and TRBJ2-5, with 15 bases that match TRBD2. The CDR3 is 15 amino acids. Germline trimming cut 4 bases from V and 4 bases from J; bases unmatched to any gene: 1. The germline CDR1 and CDR2 sequences are MDHEN and SYDVKM. The CDR3 sequence: CASSWGLAGGETQYF. The CDR3 region has the DNA TGTGCCAGCAGTTGGGGACTAGCGGGAGGAGAGACCCAGTACTTC.

The CDR3 DNA is TGTGCCTGGGATGAGGGACTAGCGGGGGAGGACTACGAGCAGTACTTC. Its translation is CAWDEGLAGEDYEQYF. This sequence joins TRBV30 and TRBJ2-7; 14 bases map to TRBD2. Germline trimming cut 5 bases from V and 3 bases from J; bases unmatched to any gene: 9. The germline gives CDR1 GTSNPN, CDR2 SVGIG (reference sequence). CDR3 length equals 16 residues.

This clone was recorded only once. The V and J genes are TRBV28 and TRBJ1-6; 9 bases are a match to TRBD1. This CDR3 is built from 15 residues. V gave up 6 bases and J gave up 7 bases; unmatched junction bases: 7. Germline CDR1 reads MDHEN; CDR2 reads SYDVKM. CDR3 sequence reads: CASRLSGQGNSPLHF. The CDR3 coding sequence is TGTGCCAGCAGACTCAGTGGACAGGGGAATTCACCCCTCCACTTT.